This TCR beta chain was retrieved from a study of blood T cell repertoires in COVID-19. Study-wide background: The origin of the acute and convalescent COVID-19 samples was the United States, Italy and Spain. The cDNA or gDNA used as material had been derived from T cells, B-cell-depleted T cells, or PBMCs.

As originally analysed: Amplification from reference gene primers served as the basis for estimated nucleated cell counts. The repertoire was sequenced with immunoSEQ multiplex PCR; TCRdb's copy has only in-frame clones and lacks some. Clone size and V and J calls were adopted from that table, with D and trimming inferred from the DNA. The sample lists about 74,000 clones; about 84% were seen once. The sequencing input was peripheral blood. The clonotype comes from a human donor in a cohort sampled during active COVID-19.

This CDR3 reads CASSFVQNTEAFF. CDR3 nucleotide sequence: TGTGCCAGCAGTTTTGTTCAGAACACTGAAGCTTTCTTT. This sequence joins TRBV12-3 or TRBV12-4 and TRBJ1-1; unclear D gene. This CDR3 comprises 13 residues. Trimming removed 3 bases from V and 1 base from J, with 6 bases in between.